This TCR beta chain comes out of a study of CD8+CD57+ T cells in acquired aplastic anemia. Broader study findings: Patients versus controls showed no significant CD8+ Simpson's diversity difference.

The CDR3 consists of 14 residues. Germline CDR1 and CDR2: SGHRS and YFSETQ. Using genomic DNA as the template, TCR beta VDJ and CDR3 profiling was carried out. Each CDR3 protein is one row after TCRdb ran MiXCR on the reads. This table has about 290,000 distinct CDR3 sequences, around three fifths appearing once. In regard to this clonotype: What it binds is not known. An end of the junction does not agree with germline; a read error may underlie this.

Selection for sequencing was limited to patients who had shown CD8+CD57+ cell expansion by flow cytometry. This chain uses TRBV5-1 with TRBJ2-7; 10 bases line up with TRBD2. This clonotype was sampled from a human donor with aplastic anemia. Sequencing was performed on sorted CD4+, CD8+, or CD8+CD57+ T cells (not recorded which) from PBMCs. In DNA, the CDR3 is TGTGCCAGCAGCTCTAGCGGGGGCTCCTACGAGCAGTACTTC. It encodes CASSSSGGSYEQYF. The variable domain in full, with the rest retrieved from reference TRBV5-1 and TRBJ2-7, is KAGVTQTPRYLIKTRGQQVTLSCSPISGHRSVSWYQQTPGQGLQFLFEYFSETQRNKGNFPGRFSGRQFSNSRSEMNVSTLELGDSALYLCASSSSGGSYEQYFGPGTRLTVT.